This T cell receptor (beta chain) was profiled in a study of blood T cell repertoires in COVID-19. Study at large: Sites across the United States, Italy and Spain contributed samples from acute and convalescent COVID-19. T cells, B-cell-depleted T cells, or PBMCs supplied cDNA or gDNA.

As originally analysed: It was from reference gene primer amplification that nucleated cell counts were estimated. The data were produced by immunoSEQ multiplex PCR, yet TCRdb's version contains in-frame clones alone and is incomplete. V and J calls and clone size come straight from that table; D and trimming were deduced from the DNA. The sample shows 250,000 or so clones, around 90% of them seen only once. In its sample, this clone was seen a few times. V was pared by 0 bases and J by 4 bases, with 11 bases between. This CDR3 is built from 15 residues. Germline loops: CDR1 SEHNR, CDR2 FQNEAQ (reference sequence).

The sample consisted of peripheral blood. The receptor comes from an elderly man with acute or convalescent COVID-19. J is TRBJ2-3 and V is TRBV7-9, with D possibly TRBD1 on 7 matching bases. CDR3 protein: CASSLAQGEADTQYF. The CDR3 nucleotides are TGTGCCAGCAGCTTAGCGCAGGGGGAGGCAGATACGCAGTATTTT.